These 16 T cell receptor beta chains share one sample of origin, sequenced in a study of blood T cell repertoires in COVID-19. Clones were sequenced by immunoSEQ multiplex PCR, and TCRdb holds only the in-frame ones, with some missing. This table holds around 63,000 clones, roughly 72% found once. The material sequenced was peripheral blood. Receptors were obtained from a woman between 65 and 79 years old with COVID-19, enrolled during active disease.

V is TRBV29-1 and J is TRBJ2-6; 8 bases map to TRBD1. V lost 6 bases and J lost 11; bases outside the gene matches: 9. CDR3 length equals 13 residues. CDR1 is SQVTM and CDR2 is ANQGSEA in the germline V gene. CDR3 DNA: TGCAGCGTAGGGACAGGTCTTGGAGACGTCCTGACTTTC. It encodes CSVGTGLGDVLTF.

The chain carries TRBV2 and TRBJ2-7; the D gene is possibly TRBD2 (6 bases). This CDR3 comprises 20 residues. Germline V gene sequence: CDR1 SNHLY, CDR2 FYNNEI. V lost 4 bases, J lost 2 bases, and 30 bases lay in between. CDR3 sequence reads: CASSVAQGITSRTFPYEQYV. The DNA of the CDR3 is TGTGCCAGCAGTGTAGCCCAGGGTATTACTAGCCGGACCTTCCCCTACGAGCAGTACGTC.

This rearrangement joins TRBV19 to TRBJ1-4; 8 positions match TRBD1. V was pared by 6 bases and J by 4 bases, with 7 bases of the junction left unmatched. CDR1 and CDR2 (germline): LNHDA, SQIVND (reference sequence). The CDR3 consists of 15 residues. CDR3 coding DNA: TGTGCCAGTAGGCCGCCGGGACAGGTTAATGAAAAACTGTTTTTT. As protein: CASRPPGQVNEKLFF.

V usage is TRBV2 and J usage is TRBJ2-3; tentative D call: TRBD2 (5 bases). Per germline, CDR1 SNHLY and CDR2 FYNNEI. This CDR3 contains 12 residues. Trimming removed 6 bases from V and 13 bases from J, with 17 bases in between. CDR3 sequence (DNA): TGTGCCAGCAGCGGGGTACGGTCTGGCGAGTATTTT. It codes for CASSGVRSGEYF.

The chain combines TRBV13 with TRBJ2-1; possible D gene TRBD2, 6 bases. V lost 5 bases and J lost 1, with 12 bases in between. The V gene's germline CDR1 is PRHDT and CDR2 FYEKMQ (reference sequence). The CDR3 has 15 amino acids. For the CDR3, the DNA is TGTGCCAGCAGCCAAAGCGGGCTGTCCTACAATGAGCAGTTCTTC. Protein sequence: CASSQSGLSYNEQFF.

There are a few counts of this clone. This rearrangement joins TRBV10-3 to TRBJ2-3; 9 bases agree with TRBD2. CDR3 size: 16 residues. Germline loops: CDR1 ENHRY, CDR2 SYGVKD. After removal of 6 bases from V and 4 bases from J, the junction contained 11 bases not matched to a gene. CDR3 in amino acids: CAIRRPSGVEPDTQYF. CDR3 coding DNA: TGTGCCATCAGACGGCCTAGCGGGGTGGAGCCAGATACGCAGTATTTT.

This clone was detected only once. This CDR3 reads CASSSGLVTDTQYF. CDR3 bases: TGTGCCAGCAGCTCGGGACTAGTCACAGATACGCAGTATTTT. V and J are TRBV6-5 and TRBJ2-3; TRBD2 matches 8 bases. CDR3 length: 14 amino acids. Losses at the gene ends were 6 bases for V and 2 bases for J; bases not matched to a gene: 4. Germline CDR1 is MNHEY and CDR2 is SVGAGI.

This sequence joins TRBV7-9 and TRBJ2-5, with D unclear. V was shortened by 5 bases and J by 4 bases, with 11 bases between the two germline ends. The CDR3 spans 13 residues. Germline V gene data show CDR1 as SEHNR and CDR2 as FQNEAQ (reference sequence). The CDR3 coding sequence is TGTGCCAGCAGCACCCCTGGCCCAGAGACCCAGTACTTC. It codes for CASSTPGPETQYF.

The genes are TRBV5-8 and TRBJ2-1; unclear D gene. CDR1 and CDR2 from the germline V gene are SGHTS and YDEGEE. The CDR3 sequence is 14 residues long. V was shortened by 5 bases and J by 3 bases, with 12 bases between the two germline ends. The CDR3 DNA follows: TGTGCCAGCAGGAGCCGAGACATCTACAATGAGCAGTTCTTC. This translates into CASRSRDIYNEQFF.

This clone was detected once. This sequence joins TRBV24-1 and TRBJ2-3; a weak D match, TRBD2 (6 bases). Per germline, CDR1 KGHDR and CDR2 SFDVKD. Trimming removed 1 base at V and 4 bases at J, with 11 bases between. This CDR3 is 15 amino acids long. The CDR3, as DNA: TGTGCCACCAGTGATTTTAGGGCTAGCGCAGATACGCAGTATTTT. It specifies CATSDFRASADTQYF.

The CDR3 coding sequence is TGTGCCAGCTCACCCGACAGGGCCTCAAACTCCTACAATGAGCAGTTCTTC. As protein: CASSPDRASNSYNEQFF. J is TRBJ2-1 and V is TRBV18, with TRBD1 matching 7 bases. CDR3 length: 17 amino acids. CDR1 and CDR2 from the germline V gene are KGHSH and LQKENI. Germline trimming cut 3 bases from V and 0 bases from J; bases unmatched to any gene: 8. Supplemented by reference TRBV18 and TRBJ2-1, the full variable domain reads NAGVMQNPRHLVRRRGQEARLRCSPMKGHSHVYWYRQLPEEGLKFMVYLQKENIIDESGMPKERFSAEFPKEGPSILRIQQVVRGDSAAYFCASSPDRASNSYNEQFFGPGTRLTVL.

The gene calls are TRBV2 and TRBJ2-1, with TRBD2 as a possible D gene (6 bases). This CDR3 has 15 residues. Trimming shortened V by 5 bases and J by 7 bases, and 18 bases separated the two germline ends. Germline CDR1 SNHLY, CDR2 FYNNEI. The CDR3 region has the DNA TGTGCCAGCAGTTCCGCCCCGGGGGTTGAGAATGAGCAGTTCTTC. It encodes CASSSAPGVENEQFF.

This sequence joins TRBV19 and TRBJ2-2, with D unclear. CDR1 is LNHDA, CDR2 SQIVND, per germline (reference sequence). This CDR3 spans 16 amino acids. V was shortened by 6 bases and J by 2 bases, with 16 bases between the two germline ends. The CDR3 DNA reads TGTGCCAGTAGACTCGCGAATGCGAGCAACACCGGGGAGCTGTTTTTT. This gives the protein CASRLANASNTGELFF.

The gene calls are TRBV19 and TRBJ2-4, with TRBD2 as a possible D gene (5 bases). Trimming pared 4 bases from V and 6 bases from J, leaving 7 bases between. The CDR3 length is 12 residues. CDR1 LNHDA and CDR2 SQIVND come from the germline V gene (reference sequence). CDR3 region: CASSNRGNIQYF. The CDR3 DNA reads as TGTGCCAGTAGTAATCGGGGAAACATTCAGTACTTC. Based on the CDR3 plus reference TRBV19 and TRBJ2-4, the full variable domain is DGGITQSPKYLFRKEGQNVTLSCEQNLNHDAMYWYRQDPGQGLRLIYYSQIVNDFQKGDIAEGYSVSREKKESFPLTVTSAQKNPTAFYLCASSNRGNIQYFGAGTRLSVL.

The sample holds a few counts of this clone. The sample holds other DNA sequences that translate to the same CDR3. The chain's CDR3 is CSASGSGVYNEQFF. The CDR3, as DNA: TGCAGTGCTAGTGGTAGCGGGGTATACAATGAGCAGTTCTTC. The chain recombines TRBV20-1 with TRBJ2-1; TRBD2 aligns across 8 bases. V gave up 3 bases and J gave up 4 bases; unmatched junction bases: 5. The CDR3 loop spans 14 amino acids. Germline lookup yields CDR1 DFQATT and CDR2 SNEGSKA (reference sequence).

V usage is TRBV29-1 and J usage is TRBJ1-4, with D tentatively TRBD1 (6 bases). The ends were cut back, 4 bases at V and 12 bases at J, with 12 bases in the middle. Per germline, CDR1 SQVTM and CDR2 ANQGSEA. The CDR3 is 11 amino acids. This chain's CDR3 is CSVVIRTELFF. As DNA, the CDR3 is TGCAGCGTTGTAATAAGGACAGAACTGTTTTTT.